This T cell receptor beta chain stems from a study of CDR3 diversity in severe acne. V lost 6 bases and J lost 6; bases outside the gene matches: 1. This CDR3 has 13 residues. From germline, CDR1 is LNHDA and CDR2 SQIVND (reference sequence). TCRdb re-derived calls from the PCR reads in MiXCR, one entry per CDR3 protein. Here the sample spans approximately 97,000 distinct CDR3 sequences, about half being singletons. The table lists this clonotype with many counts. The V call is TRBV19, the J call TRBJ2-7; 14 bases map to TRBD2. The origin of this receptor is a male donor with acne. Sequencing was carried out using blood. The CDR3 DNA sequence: TGTGCCAGTAGCGGACTAGCGGGAGGCGAGCAGTACTTC. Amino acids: CASSGLAGGEQYF.